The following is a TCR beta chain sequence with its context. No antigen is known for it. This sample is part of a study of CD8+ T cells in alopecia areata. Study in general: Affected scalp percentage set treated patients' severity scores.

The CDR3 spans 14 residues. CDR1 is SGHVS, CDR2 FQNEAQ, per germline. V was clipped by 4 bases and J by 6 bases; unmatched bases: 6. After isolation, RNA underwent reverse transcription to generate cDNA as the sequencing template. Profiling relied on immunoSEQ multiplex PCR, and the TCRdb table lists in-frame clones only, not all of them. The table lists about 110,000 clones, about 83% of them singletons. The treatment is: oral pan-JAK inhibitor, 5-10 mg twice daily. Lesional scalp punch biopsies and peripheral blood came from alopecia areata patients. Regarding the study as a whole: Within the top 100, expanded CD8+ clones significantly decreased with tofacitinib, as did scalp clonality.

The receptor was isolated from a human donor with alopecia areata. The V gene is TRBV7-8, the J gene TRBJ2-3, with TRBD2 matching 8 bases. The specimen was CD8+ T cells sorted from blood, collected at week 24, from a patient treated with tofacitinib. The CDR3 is CASSWAGGVDTQYF. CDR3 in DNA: TGTGCCAGCAGCTGGGCGGGGGGAGTGGATACGCAGTATTTT. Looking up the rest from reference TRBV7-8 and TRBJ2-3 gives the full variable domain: GAGVSQSPRYKVAKRGQDVALRCDPISGHVSLFWYQQALGQGPEFLTYFQNEAQLDKSGLPSDRFFAERPEGSVSTLKIQRTQQEDSAVYLCASSWAGGVDTQYFGPGTRLTVL.